The present entry profiles one T cell receptor (beta chain) with its context. The sample is drawn from a study of spatial heterogeneity in lung cancer. Germline lookup yields CDR1 ENHRY and CDR2 SYGVKD. V gave up 4 bases and J gave up 3 bases, with 7 bases separating them. CDR3 length equals 12 residues. Regarding time point: sample taken at primary tumor resection. The authors sequenced whole RNA from tumor, nontumor lung or frozen PBMC without sorting. Each TCR cDNA molecule bore a unique molecular identifier. TCRdb independently ran MiXCR on the 5' RACE reads; one entry per CDR3 protein. Among some 47,000 distinct CDR3 sequences listed, 7.5% to 8% were seen once.

The rearrangement uses TRBV10-3 and TRBJ2-7; D is uncertain. The source material was PBMCs, sampled at surgery. The receptor was isolated from a female donor with early-stage non-small cell lung cancer. CDR3 protein: CAISGDGYEQYF. CDR3 in DNA: TGTGCCATCAGTGGAGACGGCTACGAGCAGTACTTC.